The TCR beta chain described here comes from a study of identical twins. Overall study results and limits: Twins' excess sharing was less marked for out-of-frame beta sequences.

From the 5' RACE reads, TCRdb called clonotypes with MiXCR, one entry per CDR3 protein. Counted here are fewer than 500,000 distinct CDR3 sequences, approximately 25% occurring once; the ten biggest clones make up approximately 2.9%. CDR1 and CDR2 from the germline V gene are LGHNA and YNFKEQ. This CDR3 is built from 14 residues. J gave up 10 bases and V 6 bases, and 10 bases lay outside the gene matches. Comments on this clonotype: Its antigen is not identified.

These data were also reused for a study on T cells expressing NK-cell markers. From that report: The TCR beta repertoires originated in sorted CD3+CD56+NKG2C+, CD3+CD56+NKG2C- and CD3+CD56-NKG2C+ T cells.

What was sequenced was CD4+ T cells sorted from blood. This receptor was identified in a woman between 18 and 30 years old in good health. This chain joins TRBV4-2 and TRBJ2-1; 9 bases line up with TRBD1. CDR3 amino acids: CASRPGQGLGEQFF. DNA for the CDR3: TGTGCCAGCAGGCCGGGACAGGGACTCGGGGAGCAGTTCTTC.